This record covers a single T cell receptor beta chain. This clone appeared a single time. The specificity of this receptor is unknown. Base qualities are not provided; no much larger clone lies one nucleotide away. TCRbeta CDR3 regions were amplified from genomic DNA using the immunoSEQ Assay, a bias-controlled multiplex PCR. In the original analysis: The number of nucleated cells in each sample was estimated by amplification of reference gene primers within the assay. To quantify the absolute abundance of each unique TCRbeta CDR3 rearrangement, sequence reads were collapsed and filtered. For each sample, productive Simpson clonality was calculated as the square root of Simpson's diversity index over productive rearrangements. TCRdb provides this immuneACCESS table in a form limited to in-frame rearrangements. Some clones are lacking; in checked studies, under half of them reflect an unresolved V gene, and why the rest are absent is not known. That table is the source of V, J and clone size, and D and trimming were worked out from the DNA. The sample data list some 71,000 clones, and about four fifths of these were observed just once. Roughly 0.83% of the sample is in the top ten clones.

This sample is drawn from a study of blood T cell repertoires in COVID-19 (dated by TCRdb to about 2020). A note on the overall study: Samples from collaborators originated in the United States, Italy and Spain and spanned both the acute and convalescent phases of COVID-19. Samples were obtained from the ongoing ImmuneRACE study (first 160 participants) and from over a thousand subjects provided by 6 global collaborators. A freely available public database, intended as a resource for researchers studying the immune response to SARS-CoV-2, is where the repertoires were released. The material from the prospective study consisted of cDNA or gDNA derived from T cells, B-cell-depleted T cells, or PBMCs. The sample metadata nearly always contained a de-identified subject ID, COVID-19 status, age in years and sex. Subjects who had been exposed to COVID-19, were actively infected with it, or had recovered from it provided the deeply sampled blood TCRbeta repertoires that made up the dataset. HLA class I and class II types, where available, came from metadata supplied by the sample provider rather than from assay-based typing.

Study-wide findings and limitations: The amount of clinical and demographic metadata varied by source and participant and was provided uncurated.

As encoded in the germline V gene (reference sequence), CDR1 is SEHNR while CDR2 is FQNEAQ. Between the V and J ends, shortened by 6 bases and 0 bases respectively, the junction contains 9 bases. The CDR3 starts with the cysteine, ends with the phenylalanine, and has 13 residues. Of all the DNA, just the CDR3 is kept, 39 bases in frame from base 1. Collaborating institutions collected whole blood in K2EDTA tubes following their own protocols. For TCRbeta analysis, collaborators shipped samples as frozen whole blood, isolated PBMCs, or DNA extracted from either of those sample types. What was sequenced was peripheral blood. Recombination connected TRBV7-9 to TRBJ2-7, with an unclear D gene assignment. The receptor comes from a woman in her seventies with acute or convalescent COVID-19. The DNA sequence reads TGTGCCAGCAGTCTAACGAACTCCTACGAGCAGTACTTC. Translation gives CASSLTNSYEQYF.